Presented here are 7 T cell receptor beta chains from one specimen sequenced in a study of blood T cell repertoires in COVID-19. Here immunoSEQ multiplex PCR was the method, and the copy in TCRdb shows in-frame clones only, minus some. The sample includes 90,000 to 110,000 clones, 65% to 90% of them seen just once. The source material was peripheral blood. These receptors were collected from an elderly man with acute or convalescent COVID-19.

J is TRBJ2-7 and V is TRBV7-3; possible D gene TRBD1, 6 bases. Trimming removed 5 bases from V and 0 bases from J, with 11 bases in between. Germline V lookup: CDR1 SGHTA, CDR2 FQGTGA. The CDR3 has 14 amino acids. The CDR3, as DNA: TGTGCCAGCAGCCCAGGGGCCACCTCCTACGAGCAGTACTTC. Amino acid sequence: CASSPGATSYEQYF.

The V call is TRBV7-9, the J call TRBJ2-1; TRBD2 is a possible D gene (6 bases). V lost 1 base and J 8 bases, leaving 9 bases between the germline ends. The germline V gene encodes CDR1 SEHNR and CDR2 FQNEAQ (reference sequence). The CDR3 loop spans 13 amino acids. CDR3 sequence (DNA): TGTGCCAGCAGCTTAGTAGGAGGGGATGAGCAGTTCTTC. This encodes CASSLVGGDEQFF. Full variable domain (remainder filled in from reference TRBV7-9 and TRBJ2-1): DTGVSQNPRHKITKRGQNVTFRCDPISEHNRLYWYRQTLGQGPEFLTYFQNEAQLEKSRLLSDRFSAERPKGSFSTLEIQRTEQGDSAMYLCASSLVGGDEQFFGPGTRLTVL.

The chain employs TRBV29-1 and TRBJ1-5, with 9 positions matching TRBD1. Trimming took 6 bases from V and 13 from J; bases not matched to a gene: 10. CDR3 length equals 12 residues. Germline assignment: CDR1 SQVTM and CDR2 ANQGSEA. The DNA of the CDR3 is TGCAGCGTACAACAGGGGGCAGAGGTACAGCATTTT. Its translation is CSVQQGAEVQHF.

The genes are TRBV6-1 and TRBJ2-5; TRBD1 is a possible D gene (6 bases). With 3 bases removed from V and 4 bases from J, the gap between germline ends came to 9 bases. This CDR3 spans 13 amino acids. Germline CDR1 reads MNHNS; CDR2 reads SASEGT. CDR3 sequence: CASSEARGETQYF. CDR3 bases: TGTGCCAGCAGTGAGGCCAGGGGAGAGACCCAGTACTTC.

This clone was recorded a few times. The chain combines TRBV5-4 with TRBJ1-2; 10 bases agree with TRBD1. Germline values: CDR1 SGHNT, CDR2 YYREEE (reference sequence). The CDR3 covers 15 residues. V lost 5 bases and J lost 3; bases outside the gene matches: 7. CDR3 protein: CASSLRGQGYYGYTF. The CDR3 DNA is TGTGCCAGCAGTCTTCGGGGACAGGGGTACTATGGCTACACCTTC.

The V gene is TRBV2, the J gene TRBJ2-7; D is unclear. Per germline, CDR1 SNHLY and CDR2 FYNNEI. This CDR3 region has 13 residues. Trimming removed 4 bases from V and 0 bases from J, with 7 bases in between. Written as DNA, the CDR3 is TGTGCCAGCAGTGCACCGAGCTCCTACGAGCAGTACTTC. Its translation: CASSAPSSYEQYF.

This clone is a singleton in its sample. The chain recombines TRBV28 with TRBJ2-7; 8 nucleotides agree with TRBD2. CDR3 length equals 13 residues. CDR1 is MDHEN and CDR2 is SYDVKM in the germline V gene. With 3 bases clipped from V and 7 bases from J, the junction kept 5 bases outside the gene matches. In DNA, the CDR3 is TGTGCCAGCAGTTTGTCCGGGACTAGGGAGCAGTACTTC. Protein product: CASSLSGTREQYF.